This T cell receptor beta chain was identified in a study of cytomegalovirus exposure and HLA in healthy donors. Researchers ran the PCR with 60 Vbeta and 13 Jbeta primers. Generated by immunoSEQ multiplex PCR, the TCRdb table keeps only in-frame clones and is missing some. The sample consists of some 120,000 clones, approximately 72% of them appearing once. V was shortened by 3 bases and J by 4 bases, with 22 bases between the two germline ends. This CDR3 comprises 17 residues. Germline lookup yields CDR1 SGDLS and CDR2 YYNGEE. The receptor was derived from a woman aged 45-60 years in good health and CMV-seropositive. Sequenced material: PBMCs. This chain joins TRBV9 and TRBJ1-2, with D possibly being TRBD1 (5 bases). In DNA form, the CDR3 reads TGTGCCAGCAGCGGACCGACAGATAACCAACTCGGCTATGGCTACACCTTC. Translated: CASSGPTDNQLGYGYTF.